This T cell receptor (beta chain) stems from a study of control samples from healthy donors and cancer patients. V was clipped by 7 bases and J by 4 bases, with 16 bases between them. This CDR3 is 14 amino acids long. The germline V gene has CDR1 LNHDA and CDR2 SQIVND (reference sequence). Libraries were prepared by immunoSEQ multiplex PCR; TCRdb keeps only in-frame clonotypes and omits some of them. The sample yields 120,000 to 150,000 clones, around nine tenths seen once. The receptor was isolated from a man between 25 and 39 years old in good health. The chain links TRBV19 to TRBJ1-1; perhaps TRBD1 as D (6 bases). The sequenced sample was blood. This chain's CDR3 is CASTETGFGTEAFF. The CDR3, as DNA: TGTGCCAGTACCGAGACAGGTTTCGGCACTGAAGCTTTCTTT.